Given below is one TCR beta chain in context. The target antigen is unknown. Using a J-beta primer mix together with a sample-barcoded 5' primer, a second PCR was run for about 7 to 12 cycles. TCRdb fed the 5' RACE reads into MiXCR, producing one record per CDR3 protein. Of under 800,000 distinct CDR3 sequences listed, over 20% were seen once; the top ten hold about 3.6%. This sample was included in a study of blood T cells in healthy people across ages. For the study at large: Capture by template switching was about one barcoded beta molecule per two T cells.

Study outcomes and limitations: A strong correlation was found between TCR beta diversity and the percentage of naive T cells. Roughly linear declines in TCR beta diversity per million T cells occurred with age.

The CDR3 is made up of 16 amino acids. Per the germline V gene, CDR1 is SNHLY and CDR2 is FYNNEI. V shed 6 bases and J shed 0 bases, with 12 bases lying between them. This TCR came from a man between 65 and 79 years old in good health. The V gene is TRBV2, the J gene TRBJ2-6; tentatively, D is TRBD2 (5 bases). The sequenced material came from blood. This CDR3 is CASRDSPDSGANVLTF. CDR3 bases: TGTGCCAGCAGGGACTCCCCGGACTCTGGGGCCAACGTCCTGACTTTC.